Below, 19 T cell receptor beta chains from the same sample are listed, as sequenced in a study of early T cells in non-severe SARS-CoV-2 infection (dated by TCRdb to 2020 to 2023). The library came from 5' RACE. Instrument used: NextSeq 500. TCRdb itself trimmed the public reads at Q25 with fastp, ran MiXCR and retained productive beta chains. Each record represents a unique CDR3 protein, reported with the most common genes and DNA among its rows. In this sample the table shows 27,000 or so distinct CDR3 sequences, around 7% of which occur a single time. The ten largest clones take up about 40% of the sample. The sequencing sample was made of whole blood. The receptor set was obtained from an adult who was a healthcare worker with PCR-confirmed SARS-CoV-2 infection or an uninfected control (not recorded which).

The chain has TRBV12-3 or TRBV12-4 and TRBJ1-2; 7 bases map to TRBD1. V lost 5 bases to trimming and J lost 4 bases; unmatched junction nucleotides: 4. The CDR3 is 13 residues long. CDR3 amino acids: CASSTGTVYGYTF. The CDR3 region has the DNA TGTGCCAGCAGTACCGGGACAGTCTATGGCTACACCTTC.

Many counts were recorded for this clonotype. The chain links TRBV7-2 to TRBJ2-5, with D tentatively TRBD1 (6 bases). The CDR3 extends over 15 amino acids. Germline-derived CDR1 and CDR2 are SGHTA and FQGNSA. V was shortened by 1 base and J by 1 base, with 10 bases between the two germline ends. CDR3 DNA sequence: TGTGCCAGCAGCTTAGGGCAGGGGACCCAAGAGACCCAGTACTTC. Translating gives CASSLGQGTQETQYF.

CDR3 sequence (DNA): TGTGCCAGCAGCTTAGGAATTAGCGAGAAGGCCACCTACGAGCAGTACTTC. Its translation: CASSLGISEKATYEQYF. V and J are TRBV7-8 and TRBJ2-7; possibly TRBD2 for D (5 bases). The CDR3 length is 17 residues. Germline CDR1 and CDR2: SGHVS and FQNEAQ. Trimming removed 1 base at V and 2 bases at J, with 18 bases between.

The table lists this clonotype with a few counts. CDR3 sequence (DNA): TGTGCCAGCAGCTTGACAGGGATGAACACTGAAGCTTTCTTT. Its translation: CASSLTGMNTEAFF. The gene calls are TRBV5-8 and TRBJ1-1, with TRBD1 as a possible D gene (6 bases). The germline gives CDR1 SGHTS, CDR2 YDEGEE. V was shortened by 1 base and J by 0 bases, with 7 bases between the two germline ends. This CDR3 contains 14 residues. The variable domain in full, with the rest retrieved from reference TRBV5-8 and TRBJ1-1, is EAGVTQSPTHLIKTRGQQATLRCSPISGHTSVYWYQQALGLGLQFLLWYDEGEERNRGNFPPRFSGRQFPNYSSELNVNALELEDSALYLCASSLTGMNTEAFFGQGTRLTVV.

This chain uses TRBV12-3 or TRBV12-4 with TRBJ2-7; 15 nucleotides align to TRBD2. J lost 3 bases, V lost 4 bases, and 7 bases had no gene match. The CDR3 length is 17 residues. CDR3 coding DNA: TGTGCCAGCAGTTCACGGACTAGCGGGAGGGGCGGCTACGAGCAGTACTTC. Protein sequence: CASSSRTSGRGGYEQYF.

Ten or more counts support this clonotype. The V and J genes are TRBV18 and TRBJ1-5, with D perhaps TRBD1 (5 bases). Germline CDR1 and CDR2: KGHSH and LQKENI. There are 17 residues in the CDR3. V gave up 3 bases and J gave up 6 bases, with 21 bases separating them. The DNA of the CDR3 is TGTGCCAGCTCACCTATGTCTGCCCCGGGACGAGGTCAGCCCCAGCATTTT. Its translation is CASSPMSAPGRGQPQHF.

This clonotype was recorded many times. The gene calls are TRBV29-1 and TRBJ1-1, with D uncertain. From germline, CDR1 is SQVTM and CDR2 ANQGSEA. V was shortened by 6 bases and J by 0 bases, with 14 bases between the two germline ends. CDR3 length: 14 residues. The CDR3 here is CSVVGGIMNTEAFF. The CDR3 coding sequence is TGCAGCGTCGTCGGAGGGATTATGAACACTGAAGCTTTCTTT.

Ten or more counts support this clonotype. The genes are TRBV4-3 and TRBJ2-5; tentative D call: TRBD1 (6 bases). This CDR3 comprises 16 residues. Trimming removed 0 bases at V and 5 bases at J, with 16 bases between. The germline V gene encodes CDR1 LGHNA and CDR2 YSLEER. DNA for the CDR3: TGCGCCAGCAGCCAAGAGTTGACAGGACGACAGGAGACCCAGTACTTC. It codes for CASSQELTGRQETQYF.

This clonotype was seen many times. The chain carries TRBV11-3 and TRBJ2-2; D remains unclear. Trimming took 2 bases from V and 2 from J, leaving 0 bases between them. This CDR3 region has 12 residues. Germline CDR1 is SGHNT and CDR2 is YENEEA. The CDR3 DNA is TGTGCCAGCAGCTTAAACACCGGGGAGCTGTTTTTT. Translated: CASSLNTGELFF.

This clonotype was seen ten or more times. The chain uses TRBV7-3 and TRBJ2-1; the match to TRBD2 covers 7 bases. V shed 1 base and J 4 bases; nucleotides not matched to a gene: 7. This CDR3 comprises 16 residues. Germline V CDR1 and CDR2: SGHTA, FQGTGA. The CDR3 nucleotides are TGTGCCAGCAGCTTAAATGGCGGGGAGGGGTACAATGAGCAGTTCTTC. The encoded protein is CASSLNGGEGYNEQFF.

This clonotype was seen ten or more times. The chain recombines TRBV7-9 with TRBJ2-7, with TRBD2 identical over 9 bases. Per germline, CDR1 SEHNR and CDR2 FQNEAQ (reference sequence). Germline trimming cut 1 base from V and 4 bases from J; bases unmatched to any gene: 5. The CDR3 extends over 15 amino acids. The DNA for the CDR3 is TGTGCCAGCAGCTTAGGGGGACTAGCCCCTTACGAGCAGTACTTC. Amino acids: CASSLGGLAPYEQYF.

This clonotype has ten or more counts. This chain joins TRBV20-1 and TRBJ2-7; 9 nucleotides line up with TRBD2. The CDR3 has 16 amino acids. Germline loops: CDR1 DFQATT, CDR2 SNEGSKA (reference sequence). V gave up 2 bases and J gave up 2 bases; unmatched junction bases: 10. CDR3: CSARPLAGEGAYEQYF. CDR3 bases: TGCAGTGCTAGACCCTTAGCGGGAGAGGGGGCCTACGAGCAGTACTTC.

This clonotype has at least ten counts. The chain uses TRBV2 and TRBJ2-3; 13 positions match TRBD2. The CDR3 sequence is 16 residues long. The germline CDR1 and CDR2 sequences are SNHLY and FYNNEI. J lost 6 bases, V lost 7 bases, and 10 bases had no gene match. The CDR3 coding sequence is TGTGCCAGCAAGCACGAGGGGACTAGCGGGACTGATACGCAGTATTTT. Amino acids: CASKHEGTSGTDTQYF.

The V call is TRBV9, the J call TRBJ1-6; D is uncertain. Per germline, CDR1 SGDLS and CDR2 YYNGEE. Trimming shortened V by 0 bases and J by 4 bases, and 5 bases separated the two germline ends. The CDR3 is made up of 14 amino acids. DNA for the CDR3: TGTGCCAGCAGCGTAGGCCTTTATAATTCACCCCTCCACTTT. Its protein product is CASSVGLYNSPLHF. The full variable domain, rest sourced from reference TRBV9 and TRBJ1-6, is DSGVTQTPKHLITATGQRVTLRCSPRSGDLSVYWYQQSLDQGLQFLIQYYNGEERAKGNILERFSAQQFPDLHSELNLSSLELGDSALYFCASSVGLYNSPLHFGNGTRLTVT.

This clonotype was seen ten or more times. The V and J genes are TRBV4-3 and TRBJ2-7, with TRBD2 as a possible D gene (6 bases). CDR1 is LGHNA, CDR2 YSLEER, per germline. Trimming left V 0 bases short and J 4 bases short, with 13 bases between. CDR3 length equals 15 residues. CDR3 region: CASSQDGGAAYEQYF. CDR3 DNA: TGCGCCAGCAGCCAAGATGGAGGGGCGGCTTACGAGCAGTACTTC.

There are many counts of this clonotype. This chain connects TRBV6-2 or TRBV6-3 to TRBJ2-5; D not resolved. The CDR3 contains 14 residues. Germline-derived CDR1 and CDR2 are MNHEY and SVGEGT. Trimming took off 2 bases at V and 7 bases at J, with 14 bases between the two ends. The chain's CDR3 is CASSYPARRMTQYF. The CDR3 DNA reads TGTGCCAGCAGTTACCCGGCCCGGCGGATGACCCAGTACTTC.

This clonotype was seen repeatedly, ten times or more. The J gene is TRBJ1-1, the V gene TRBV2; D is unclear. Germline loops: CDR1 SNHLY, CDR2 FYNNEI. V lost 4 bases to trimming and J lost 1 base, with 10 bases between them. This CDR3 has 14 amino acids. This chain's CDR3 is CASSVSSGNTEAFF. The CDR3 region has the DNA TGTGCCAGCAGTGTGAGTAGCGGGAACACTGAAGCTTTCTTT.

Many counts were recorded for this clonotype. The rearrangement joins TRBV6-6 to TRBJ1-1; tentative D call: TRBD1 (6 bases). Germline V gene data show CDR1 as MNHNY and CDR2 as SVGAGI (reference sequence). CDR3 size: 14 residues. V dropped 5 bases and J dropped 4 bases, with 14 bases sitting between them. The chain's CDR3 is CASSQQGGSTEAFF. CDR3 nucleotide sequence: TGTGCCAGCAGTCAACAGGGTGGAAGCACTGAAGCTTTCTTT.

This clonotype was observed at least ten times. CDR3 bases: TGTGCCGCTAGTCAGGGCTATGGCTACACCTTC. Translating gives CAASQGYGYTF. The rearrangement uses TRBV19 and TRBJ1-2; a possible D gene is TRBD1 (5 bases). V shed 11 bases and J shed 4 bases, with 11 bases lying between them. Per germline, CDR1 LNHDA and CDR2 SQIVND (reference sequence). This CDR3 spans 11 amino acids.